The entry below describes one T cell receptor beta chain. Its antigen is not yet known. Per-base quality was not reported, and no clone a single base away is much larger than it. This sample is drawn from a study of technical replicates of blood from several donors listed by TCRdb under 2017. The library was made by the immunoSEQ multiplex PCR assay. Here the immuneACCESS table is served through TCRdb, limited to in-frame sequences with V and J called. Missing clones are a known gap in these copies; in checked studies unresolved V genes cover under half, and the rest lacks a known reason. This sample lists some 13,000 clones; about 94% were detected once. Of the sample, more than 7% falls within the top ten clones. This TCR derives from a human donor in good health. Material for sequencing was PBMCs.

In nucleotide form, the sequence is TGCGCCAGCAGCGAGACAGGGGACCCCTACGAGCAGTACTTC. The translation is CASSETGDPYEQYF. The rearrangement combines TRBV4-1 with TRBJ2-7; a stretch of 8 junction bases matches TRBD1. CDR1 and CDR2 were assigned from the germline V gene as MGHRA and YSYEKL. Here V drops 5 bases and J drops 2 bases, and the junction holds 5 bases not matched to any gene. Spanning cysteine to phenylalanine, the CDR3 consists of 14 amino acids. The CDR3 DNA has 42 bases and is translated from base 1.